These T cell receptor beta chains were read from a single sample in a study of T cells in localized non-small cell lung cancer. Sequencing used immunoSEQ multiplex PCR; TCRdb keeps in-frame clones, though not all of them. Altogether over 20,000 clones are present, around 90% being singletons, with the ten largest covering 25% to 35%. The sample was peripheral blood mononuclear cells, taken before any cancer treatment. The receptor set was obtained from a male donor at least 60 years old with stage II lung adenocarcinoma. Both conserved end residues are part of each CDR3. D genes are given only for firm matches. Clone size is shown for a subset of rows, as once, few, many or a class of expanded clone.

>.|TRBJ2-1|.|TRBV7-9
TGTGCCAGCAGTTCGACTAGTCGGAGGGGCAATGAGCAGTTCTTC
CASSSTSRRGNEQFF
>.|TRBJ1-1|.|TRBV28
TGTGCCAGCACCGAATCCATAGTGTGGGGGCCCACTGAAGCTTTCTTT
CASTESIVWGPTEAFF
>.|TRBJ2-7|TRBD2|TRBV7-9
TGTGCCAGCAGTCAACCGAGCGGGATCAGCGAGCAGTACTTC
CASSQPSGISEQYF
>.|TRBJ2-3|.|TRBV28
TGTGCCAGCAGTCTACGGGCCCTAGATACGCAGTATTTT
CASSLRALDTQYF
>.|TRBJ1-2|.|TRBV28
TGTGCCAGCAGACCTATTGACGATGGCTACACCTTC
CASRPIDDGYTF
>once|TRBJ2-1|.|TRBV2
TGTGCCACCATGTCCTACAATGAGCAGTTCTTC
CATMSYNEQFF
>.|TRBJ2-7|TRBD2|TRBV6-1
TGTGCCAGCACCAGACTAGCGGGAAGCTCCTACGAGCAGTACTTC
CASTRLAGSSYEQYF
>.|TRBJ1-2|.|TRBV6-5
TGTGCCAGCAGTTTTGGAACAAGCCGATCCTATGGCTACACCTTC
CASSFGTSRSYGYTF
>.|TRBJ1-2|.|TRBV5-5
TGTGCCAGCAGCCCCGCCATAGAGTATGGCTACACCTTC
CASSPAIEYGYTF
>.|TRBJ2-2|TRBD2|TRBV14
TGTGCCAGCAGCCAAGACCTACTAGCGGGAAAAGGCACCGGGGAGCTGTTTTTT
CASSQDLLAGKGTGELFF
>.|TRBJ2-1|TRBD1|TRBV7-2
TGTGCCAGCAGCTTATTTCGCCAGGGGGCCAATGAGCAGTTCTTC
CASSLFRQGANEQFF
>.|TRBJ2-3|TRBD2|TRBV5-4
TGTGCCAGCACCGAGGGACTAGCGGCCGCTAGCACAGATACGCAGTATTTT
CASTEGLAAASTDTQYF
>.|TRBJ1-1|.|TRBV27
TGTGCCAGCACCCCGAGCGGGACGGCAAGTGGGACTGAAGCTTTCTTT
CASTPSGTASGTEAFF
>few|TRBJ1-5|TRBD1|TRBV28
TGTGCCAGCAGTGGACAGACAGGGCATCAGCCCCAGCATTTT
CASSGQTGHQPQHF
>.|TRBJ2-3|.|TRBV10-3
TGTGCCATCAGGGGCGATCGAGGCGCGGATACGCAGTATTTT
CAIRGDRGADTQYF
>.|TRBJ2-7|TRBD1|TRBV19
TGTGCCAGTAGTATAGGAGGGACAGCCTCCTACGAGCAGTACTTC
CASSIGGTASYEQYF
>.|TRBJ1-1|.|TRBV27
TGTGCCAGCAGCAATCCCGGGTTGGGGGCTTTCTTT
CASSNPGLGAFF
>.|TRBJ2-3|TRBD2|TRBV4-2
TGTGCCAGCAGCCTAAGAGGCGGTAGCGGGAAGCGTGGGAGCACAGATACGCAGTATTTT
CASSLRGGSGKRGSTDTQYF
>.|TRBJ2-1|.|TRBV19
TGTGCCAGTAGTATAATAGGGACGCAAACGGTGAATGAGCAGTTCTTC
CASSIIGTQTVNEQFF
>.|TRBJ2-1|.|TRBV28
TGTGCCAGCAGTTTGGACAAATTTTCGCGCCAGTTCTTC
CASSLDKFSRQFF
>once|TRBJ2-7|.|TRBV28
TGTGCCAGCAGTTCCCCGGGGGGGACAGGAGCTTCCCCCTACGAGCAGTACTTC
CASSSPGGTGASPYEQYF
>.|TRBJ2-7|TRBD2|TRBV5-1
TGCGCCAGCAGCTTTCTAGCGGGAGTCGAGCAGTACTTC
CASSFLAGVEQYF